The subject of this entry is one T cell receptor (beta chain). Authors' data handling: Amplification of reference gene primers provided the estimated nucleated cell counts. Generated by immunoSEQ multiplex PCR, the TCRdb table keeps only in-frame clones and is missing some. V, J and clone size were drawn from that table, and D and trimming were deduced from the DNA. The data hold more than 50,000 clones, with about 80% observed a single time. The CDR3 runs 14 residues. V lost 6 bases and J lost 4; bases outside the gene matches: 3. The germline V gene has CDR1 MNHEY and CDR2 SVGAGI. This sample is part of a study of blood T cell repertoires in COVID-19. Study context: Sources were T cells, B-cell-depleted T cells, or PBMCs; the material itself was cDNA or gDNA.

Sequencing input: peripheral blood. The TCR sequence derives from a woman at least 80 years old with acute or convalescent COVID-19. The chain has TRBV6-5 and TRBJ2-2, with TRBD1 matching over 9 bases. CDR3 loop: CASRPGQGTGELFF. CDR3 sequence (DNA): TGTGCCAGCAGGCCGGGACAGGGCACCGGGGAGCTGTTTTTT.